This passage covers 12 T cell receptor beta chains from one sample sequenced in a study of regulatory T cells in long-lasting Graves disease. Time point given: newly diagnosed GD, antithyroid drugs for less than 3 months. From PBMCs, RNA was extracted and then used to make the TCR library. According to the study, TCR beta libraries were built with iRepertoire HTBI primers and CDR3-region Arm-PCR. TCRdb recomputed calls from the multiplex PCR reads with MiXCR, one row per CDR3 protein. The repertoire holds 550,000 to 650,000 distinct CDR3 sequences, around 15% seen once, with 9.5% to 15% in the top ten. This same sample was also part of a study on T cells in Graves' hyperthyroidism and ophthalmopathy.

Sequences were derived from peripheral blood mononuclear cells (PBMCs), sampled at new diagnosis, from a patient treated with antithyroid drugs. Receptor source: a man younger than 35 with Graves disease.

This clonotype was picked up a small number of times. J is TRBJ2-4 and V is TRBV19; D ambiguous. Germline V lookup: CDR1 LNHDA, CDR2 SQIVND (reference sequence). The CDR3 is 15 amino acids. Trimming took off 7 bases at V and 7 bases at J, with 20 bases between the two ends. This chain's CDR3 is CASTPLHGAANIQYF. The CDR3 DNA reads as TGTGCCAGTACCCCCCTCCACGGAGCCGCGAACATTCAGTACTTC.

This clonotype appeared many times. The CDR3 loop is CASSLLDGRARNEQFF. As DNA, the CDR3 is TGTGCCAGCAGTTTATTGGACGGGAGGGCAAGGAATGAGCAGTTCTTC. The chain is built from TRBV28 and TRBJ2-1; 8 nucleotides match TRBD2. The length of the CDR3 is 16 residues. V lost 1 base, J lost 7 bases, and 9 bases stayed unmatched. Germline V gene lookup returns CDR1 MDHEN and CDR2 SYDVKM. The whole variable domain, filled in from reference TRBV28 and TRBJ2-1, reads DVKVTQSSRYLVKRTGEKVFLECVQDMDHENMFWYRQDPGLGLRLIYFSYDVKMKEKGDIPEGYSVSREKKERFSLILESASTNQTSMYLCASSLLDGRARNEQFFGPGTRLTVL.

The chain has TRBV28 and TRBJ2-5; 8 nucleotides line up with TRBD2. The germline gives CDR1 MDHEN, CDR2 SYDVKM. This CDR3 contains 13 residues. J lost 0 bases, V lost 9 bases, and 3 bases had no gene match. The CDR3 reads CASKREYQETQYF. CDR3 in DNA: TGTGCCAGTAAGCGGGAGTACCAAGAGACCCAGTACTTC.

This clonotype was found a few times. The chain has TRBV6-2 or TRBV6-3 and TRBJ2-5, with D uncertain. The germline V gene has CDR1 MNHEY and CDR2 SVGEGT. V was pared by 6 bases and J by 5 bases, with 10 bases between. This CDR3 is 12 amino acids long. Written as DNA, the CDR3 is TGTGCCAGCAGCACTGCAACGGAGACCCAGTACTTC. Protein sequence: CASSTATETQYF.

This rearrangement joins TRBV12-3 or TRBV12-4 to TRBJ2-3; 7 nucleotides line up with TRBD2. The CDR3 runs to 13 residues. V was clipped by 1 base and J by 10 bases; unmatched bases: 5. The CDR3 DNA reads TGTGCCAGCAGTTTAGGTGGGAGGGGACCGCAGTATTTT. It codes for CASSLGGRGPQYF.

V is TRBV5-1 and J is TRBJ2-3, with TRBD2 identical over 15 bases. Unmatched junction bases numbered 8, after V lost 4 bases and J lost 5 bases. Germline V lookup: CDR1 SGHRS, CDR2 YFSETQ. The CDR3 is 17 amino acids. CDR3 amino acids: CASSSRTSGRAVDTQYF. For the CDR3, the DNA is TGCGCCAGCAGCAGCCGGACTAGCGGGAGGGCGGTAGATACGCAGTATTTT.

This clonotype showed up just a few times. The CDR3 DNA reads TGTGCCAGCAGCTTATCAGCGGGAGTAGGGTCCTACAATGAGCAGTTCTTC. This sequence encodes CASSLSAGVGSYNEQFF. This sequence joins TRBV11-2 and TRBJ2-1; TRBD2 matches 8 bases. V dropped 2 bases and J dropped 1; count of bases not matched to a gene: 7. The germline gives CDR1 SGHAT, CDR2 FQNNGV. CDR3 length: 17 amino acids. The variable domain in full, with the rest retrieved from reference TRBV11-2 and TRBJ2-1, is EAGVAQSPRYKIIEKRQSVAFWCNPISGHATLYWYQQILGQGPKLLIQFQNNGVVDDSQLPKDRFSAERLKGVDSTLKIQPAKLEDSAVYLCASSLSAGVGSYNEQFFGPGTRLTVL.

This sequence joins TRBV19 and TRBJ2-7; TRBD2 agrees at 14 bases. V lost 1 base, J lost 7 bases, and 6 bases stayed unmatched. Looked up from germline, CDR1 is LNHDA and CDR2 is SQIVND (reference sequence). The CDR3 has 16 residues. The CDR3 is CASSIGGLAGAEEQYF. CDR3 in DNA: TGTGCCAGTAGTATAGGGGGACTAGCGGGAGCCGAAGAGCAGTACTTC.

This clonotype was counted many times. The V call is TRBV13, the J call TRBJ1-1, with a tentative D call TRBD1 (6 bases). V was trimmed by 5 bases and J by 0 bases, leaving 16 bases between them. This CDR3 contains 16 residues. The germline V gene has CDR1 PRHDT and CDR2 FYEKMQ (reference sequence). Written as DNA, the CDR3 is TGTGCCAGCAGCCAGGGGACTGATTTAATGAACACTGAAGCTTTCTTT. Translation: CASSQGTDLMNTEAFF.

This chain joins TRBV4-1 and TRBJ2-4; 9 bases map to TRBD1. V lost 2 bases and J lost 7; bases outside the gene matches: 3. The germline gives CDR1 MGHRA, CDR2 YSYEKL. This CDR3 has 14 residues. The CDR3 loop reads CASSQRDRGNIQYF. The CDR3 nucleotides are TGCGCCAGCAGCCAACGTGACAGGGGGAACATTCAGTACTTC.

In this sample, this clonotype turned up many times. This sequence joins TRBV20-1 and TRBJ2-4, with D possibly TRBD2 on 6 matching bases. The CDR3 is 13 residues long. Trimming removed 6 bases at V and 1 base at J, with 10 bases between. CDR1 DFQATT and CDR2 SNEGSKA come from the germline V gene (reference sequence). The CDR3 spells CSAMAGAKNIQYF. In DNA, the CDR3 is TGCAGTGCCATGGCGGGGGCCAAAAACATTCAGTACTTC.

The CDR3 is CAGGSGSAPDTQYF. CDR3 DNA sequence: TGTGCCGGGGGTAGCGGGAGCGCCCCAGATACGCAGTATTTT. The genes are TRBV6-2 or TRBV6-3 and TRBJ2-3; 9 nucleotides match TRBD2. Germline CDR1 reads MNHEY; CDR2 reads SVGEGT. V was clipped by 11 bases and J by 4 bases; unmatched bases: 10. The CDR3 extends over 14 amino acids.